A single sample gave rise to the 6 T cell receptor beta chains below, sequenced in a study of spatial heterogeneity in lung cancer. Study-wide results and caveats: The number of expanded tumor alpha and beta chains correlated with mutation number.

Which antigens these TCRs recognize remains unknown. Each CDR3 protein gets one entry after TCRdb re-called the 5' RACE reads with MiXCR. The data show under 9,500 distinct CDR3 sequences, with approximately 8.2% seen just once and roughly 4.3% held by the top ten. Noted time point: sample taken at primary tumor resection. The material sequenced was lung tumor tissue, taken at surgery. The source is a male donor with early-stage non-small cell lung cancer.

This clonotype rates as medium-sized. DNA of the CDR3: TGTGCCAGCAGTCTCCGAAGGGTAGCGGGAGTTCAGGAGACCCAGTACTTC. Translating it yields CASSLRRVAGVQETQYF. The chain uses TRBV27 and TRBJ2-5; 9 positions agree with TRBD2. Germline V lookup: CDR1 MNHEY, CDR2 SMNVEV (reference sequence). The CDR3 extends over 17 amino acids. Trimming cost V 5 bases and J 5 bases; bases outside gene matches: 15.

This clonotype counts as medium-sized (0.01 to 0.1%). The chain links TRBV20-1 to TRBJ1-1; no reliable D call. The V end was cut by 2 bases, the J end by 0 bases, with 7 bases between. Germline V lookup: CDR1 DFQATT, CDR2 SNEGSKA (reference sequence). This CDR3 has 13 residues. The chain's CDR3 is CSARRQMNTEAFF. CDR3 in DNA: TGCAGTGCTAGAAGGCAGATGAACACTGAAGCTTTCTTT.

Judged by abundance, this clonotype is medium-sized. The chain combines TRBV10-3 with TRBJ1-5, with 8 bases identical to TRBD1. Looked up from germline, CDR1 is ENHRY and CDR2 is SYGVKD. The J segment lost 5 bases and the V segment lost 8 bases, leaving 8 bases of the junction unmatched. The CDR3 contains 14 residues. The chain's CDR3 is CAISGQGGDQPQHF. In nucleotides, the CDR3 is TGTGCCATCTCCGGACAGGGAGGCGATCAGCCCCAGCATTTT.

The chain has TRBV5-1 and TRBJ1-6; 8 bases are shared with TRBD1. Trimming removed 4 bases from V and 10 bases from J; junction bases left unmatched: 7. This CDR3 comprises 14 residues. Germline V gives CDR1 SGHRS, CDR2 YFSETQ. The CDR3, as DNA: TGCGCCAGCAGCCAGGACAGGGTAGGATCACCCCTCCACTTT. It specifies CASSQDRVGSPLHF.

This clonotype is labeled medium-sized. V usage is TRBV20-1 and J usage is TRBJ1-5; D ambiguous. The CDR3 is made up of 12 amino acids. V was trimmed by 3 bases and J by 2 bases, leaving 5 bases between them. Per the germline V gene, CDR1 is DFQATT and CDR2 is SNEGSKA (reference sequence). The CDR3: CSASGRNQPQHF. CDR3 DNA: TGCAGTGCTAGTGGACGCAATCAGCCCCAGCATTTT.

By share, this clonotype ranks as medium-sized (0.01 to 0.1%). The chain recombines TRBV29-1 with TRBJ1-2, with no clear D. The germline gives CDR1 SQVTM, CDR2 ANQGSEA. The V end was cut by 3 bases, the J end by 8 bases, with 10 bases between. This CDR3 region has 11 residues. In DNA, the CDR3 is TGCAGCGTTGAGTCCGGGAGAGGCTACACCTTC. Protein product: CSVESGRGYTF.